This T cell receptor beta chain was obtained from a study of a mutant IDH1 vaccine in newly diagnosed glioma. Overall study context: The sex distribution of treated patients was about 60% male and about 38% female, with a mean age of around 43 years.

Time point specified: baseline, week 1 (first vaccination visit). Stated treatment: pre-vaccination baseline after standard-of-care therapy. Data came from immunoSEQ multiplex PCR; TCRdb stores just in-frame clones and leaves some out. The sample lists tens of thousands of clones, about four fifths occurring once. The CDR3 contains 15 residues. Germline loops: CDR1 ENHRY, CDR2 SYGVKD. Trimming pared 2 bases from V and 6 bases from J, leaving 13 bases between. The chain recombines TRBV10-3 with TRBJ2-2; unclear D gene. This material consisted of PBMCs, taken from a glioma patient treated with radiotherapy, temozolomide or both. The receptor was isolated from a man aged 45-65 years with glioma. CDR3 nucleotides: TGTGCCATCAGTGAGGGGCAGGTGAAGGCCGGGGAGCTGTTTTTT. Its protein product is CAISEGQVKAGELFF.